This entry lists 13 T cell receptor beta chains sequenced from one sample in a study of T cells in Graves' hyperthyroidism and ophthalmopathy. Amplified TCR beta CDR3 regions came from RNA transcripts. HTBI primers were employed in a first-round RT-PCR of the TCR CDR3. TCRdb recomputed calls from the multiplex PCR reads with MiXCR, one row per CDR3 protein. The data show some 440,000 distinct CDR3 sequences, with about 15% seen just once and roughly an eighth held by the top ten. Sequencing used blood. The receptors here all came from a young woman with Graves' hyperthyroidism.

Ten or more counts support this clonotype. The chain carries TRBV2 and TRBJ2-3; D call uncertain. The CDR3 spans 11 residues. Trimming shortened V by 8 bases and J by 1 base, and 4 bases separated the two germline ends. The germline V gene encodes CDR1 SNHLY and CDR2 FYNNEI. CDR3 DNA sequence: TGTGCCAGCGGAGGCACAGATACGCAGTATTTT. This encodes CASGGTDTQYF.

This clonotype was seen more than once but under ten times. The chain has TRBV29-1 and TRBJ2-5; no clear D gene. Germline-derived CDR1 and CDR2 are SQVTM and ANQGSEA. This CDR3 comprises 12 residues. V was trimmed by 5 bases and J by 4 bases, leaving 11 bases between them. CDR3 bases: TGCAGCGTTACCCGGACGGGAGAGACCCAGTACTTC. Translated: CSVTRTGETQYF. Based on the CDR3 plus reference TRBV29-1 and TRBJ2-5, the full variable domain is SAVISQKPSRDICQRGTSLTIQCQVDSQVTMMFWYRQQPGQSLTLIATANQGSEATYESGFVIDKFPISRPNLTFSTLTVSNMSPEDSSIYLCSVTRTGETQYFGPGTRLLVL.

There are a few counts of this clonotype. V is TRBV9 and J is TRBJ2-7; 7 bases agree with TRBD1. The CDR3 has 15 residues. Germline CDR1 and CDR2: SGDLS and YYNGEE. Trimming removed 0 bases from V and 3 bases from J; junction bases left unmatched: 6. The CDR3 region is CASSVDQGVDYEQYF. Here the CDR3 DNA reads TGTGCCAGCAGCGTAGACCAGGGGGTGGACTACGAGCAGTACTTC.

This clonotype was found a few times. The rearrangement links TRBV4-1 to TRBJ2-3; D gene uncertain. V was cut by 0 bases and J by 1 base, with 20 bases left in between. There are 19 residues in the CDR3. Germline V gives CDR1 MGHRA, CDR2 YSYEKL. The CDR3 coding sequence is TGCGCCAGCAGCCAAGATTCACTGCAATCTTGGCGCGGCACAGATACGCAGTATTTT. Translation gives CASSQDSLQSWRGTDTQYF.

This clonotype was seen ten or more times. V usage is TRBV9 and J usage is TRBJ1-2; D might be TRBD1 (5 bases). This CDR3 comprises 15 residues. Germline CDR1 is SGDLS and CDR2 is YYNGEE. Trimming cost V 3 bases and J 5 bases, with 17 bases left between them. For the CDR3, the DNA is TGTGCCAGCAGCGCCAGGGACGGAGCCGCGTATGGCTACACCTTC. Amino acids: CASSARDGAAYGYTF.

This clonotype has ten or more counts. The chain uses TRBV29-1 and TRBJ1-5, with D possibly TRBD1 on 6 matching bases. CDR3 size: 13 residues. The ends were cut back, 4 bases at V and 2 bases at J, with 9 bases in the middle. CDR1 and CDR2 (germline): SQVTM, ANQGSEA. CDR3 sequence reads: CSVAGAGNQPQHF. CDR3 DNA sequence: TGCAGCGTTGCAGGGGCTGGCAATCAGCCCCAGCATTTT.

The genes are TRBV2 and TRBJ2-7; D is uncertain. The length of the CDR3 is 11 residues. V lost 3 bases, J lost 4 bases, and 4 bases lay in between. Germline values: CDR1 SNHLY, CDR2 FYNNEI. CDR3 DNA: TGTGCCAGCAGTGATGCATACGAGCAGTACTTC. Its translation: CASSDAYEQYF.

This clonotype was counted ten times or more. V gene TRBV2 combines with J gene TRBJ2-3, with D perhaps given as TRBD1 or TRBD2 (5 bases each). Deletions cut 6 bases from V and 4 bases from J, with 20 bases between. CDR3 length equals 16 residues. Per germline, CDR1 SNHLY and CDR2 FYNNEI. In nucleotides, the CDR3 is TGTGCCAGCAGATCAAAAAGTGGGGGATTTGCAGATACGCAGTATTTT. Amino acid sequence: CASRSKSGGFADTQYF.

Many counts were recorded for this clonotype. The rearrangement links TRBV7-2 to TRBJ2-1; a weak D match, TRBD2 (7 bases). V was clipped by 3 bases and J by 4 bases, with 16 bases between them. The CDR3 runs 16 residues. The germline CDR1 and CDR2 sequences are SGHTA and FQGNSA. The CDR3, as DNA: TGTGCCAGCAGCTTTGTGTTGGGGGGGCATTACAATGAGCAGTTCTTC. Its protein is CASSFVLGGHYNEQFF.

The chain carries TRBV13 and TRBJ2-2, with TRBD2 matching over 7 bases. CDR3 length: 14 residues. Germline CDR1 is PRHDT and CDR2 is FYEKMQ (reference sequence). The ends lost 4 bases at V and 2 bases at J; junction bases unmatched: 1. The DNA of the CDR3 is TGTGCCAGCAGCTCTAGCGGCAACACCGGGGAGCTGTTTTTT. Its translation is CASSSSGNTGELFF.

The chain is built from TRBV5-6 and TRBJ1-1, with 8 bases lining up with TRBD1. This CDR3 is built from 14 residues. Germline V gene data show CDR1 as SGHDT and CDR2 as YYEEEE. With V trimmed by 4 bases and J by 6 bases, 8 bases remained unmatched. The chain's CDR3 is CASSHGQGRPEAFF. CDR3 bases: TGTGCCAGCAGCCACGGACAGGGAAGGCCTGAAGCTTTCTTT. Together with reference TRBV5-6 and TRBJ1-1, the CDR3 gives the full variable domain: DAGVTQSPTHLIKTRGQQVTLRCSPKSGHDTVSWYQQALGQGPQFIFQYYEEEERQRGNFPDRFSGHQFPNYSSELNVNALLLGDSALYLCASSHGQGRPEAFFGQGTRLTVV.

This clonotype was seen ten or more times. This chain joins TRBV7-6 and TRBJ2-2; 8 bases are shared with TRBD2. The CDR3 covers 15 residues. Germline V CDR1 and CDR2: SGHVS, FNYEAQ. V shed 5 bases and J 4 bases; nucleotides not matched to a gene: 6. The CDR3 spells CASSPGGGSTGELFF. CDR3 bases: TGTGCCAGCAGCCCCGGCGGGGGGTCCACCGGGGAGCTGTTTTTT.

This clonotype has at least ten counts. This chain connects TRBV7-9 to TRBJ1-4, with 9 bases fitting TRBD1. CDR1 is SEHNR, CDR2 FQNEAQ, per germline (reference sequence). The V segment lost 4 bases and the J segment 6 bases; nucleotides outside the gene matches: 6. CDR3 length: 15 amino acids. This chain's CDR3 is CASSSGQGLDEKLFF. DNA for the CDR3: TGTGCCAGCAGCTCTGGACAGGGGTTGGATGAAAAACTGTTTTTT.